A selection of T cell receptor beta chains follows, all from one sample in a study of PD-1 blockade in classical Hodgkin lymphoma. The protocol was immunoSEQ multiplex PCR, while the TCRdb copy is restricted to in-frame clones and leaves out a portion. The data contain some 19,000 clones, roughly 83% of them seen just once; the ten biggest clones take up nearly 6.5%. Sequences were derived from peripheral blood mononuclear cells (PBMCs), sampled at baseline. Receptors originate from a human donor with classical Hodgkin lymphoma. Each CDR3 is given with its conserved first and last residue. Each record gives: V gene, J gene, clone size, D gene, CDR3 DNA, CDR3 protein. D genes are given only for firm matches. A row's size may be missing; if present it is once, few, many or a size class.

V: TRBV11-2; J: TRBJ2-7; size: -; D: -; DNA: TGTGCCAGCAGAGGGGACGGTACCTACGAGCAGTACTTC; CDR3: CASRGDGTYEQYF
V: TRBV5-6; J: TRBJ2-7; size: -; D: TRBD2; DNA: TGTGCCAGCAGCTTGGGGGCGGGGGCCTACGAGCAGTACTTC; CDR3: CASSLGAGAYEQYF
V: TRBV7-2; J: TRBJ1-5; size: -; D: -; DNA: TGTGCCAGCAGCTTAGCGGGTGGCAATCAGCCCCAGCATTTT; CDR3: CASSLAGGNQPQHF
V: TRBV19; J: TRBJ2-1; size: -; D: TRBD1; DNA: TGTGCCAGCCAACCGGGACAGAGGACTTACAATGAGCAGTTCTTC; CDR3: CASQPGQRTYNEQFF
V: TRBV7-9; J: TRBJ2-5; size: -; D: -; DNA: TGTGCCAGCAGCTTAGGGCGGGGCCAAGAGACCCAGTACTTC; CDR3: CASSLGRGQETQYF
V: TRBV28; J: TRBJ2-3; size: -; D: -; DNA: TGTGCCAGCAGTCCCACAGCGGGTTGGTCAGATACGCAGTATTTT; CDR3: CASSPTAGWSDTQYF
V: TRBV12-5; J: TRBJ2-3; size: -; D: TRBD2; DNA: TGTGCTAGTGGTTTTGGAAGGGAGGGGAGCACAGATACGCAGTATTTT; CDR3: CASGFGREGSTDTQYF
V: TRBV28; J: TRBJ2-2; size: -; D: TRBD1; DNA: TGTGCCAGCAGCACGACAGGGGGCACCGGGGAGCTGTTTTTT; CDR3: CASSTTGGTGELFF
V: TRBV4-3; J: TRBJ1-2; size: -; D: -; DNA: TGCGCCAGCAGCCAGTCGACGGAGGGGGACTATGGCTACACCTTC; CDR3: CASSQSTEGDYGYTF
V: TRBV5-1; J: TRBJ2-7; size: -; D: -; DNA: TGCGCCAGCAGCTTGTCTGGGGGGTCCTACGAGCAGTACTTC; CDR3: CASSLSGGSYEQYF
V: TRBV28; J: TRBJ1-5; size: -; D: TRBD1; DNA: TGTGCCAGCAGAACTCCAGGGGGCTCTCAGCCCCAGCATTTT; CDR3: CASRTPGGSQPQHF
V: TRBV7-9; J: TRBJ1-1; size: -; D: TRBD1; DNA: TGTGCCAGCAGCTTTGGACAGGGGGTTTCAGCTTTCTTT; CDR3: CASSFGQGVSAFF
V: TRBV9; J: TRBJ2-2; size: -; D: -; DNA: TGTGCCAGCAGCCCCCGACCCGACACCGGGGAGCTGTTTTTT; CDR3: CASSPRPDTGELFF
V: TRBV19; J: TRBJ1-5; size: few; D: -; DNA: TGTGCCAGTAGTATTGAACGTCAGCCCCAGCATTTT; CDR3: CASSIERQPQHF
V: TRBV30; J: TRBJ1-1; size: -; D: -; DNA: TGTGCCTGGGCCAGGGGGAACACTGAAGCTTTCTTT; CDR3: CAWARGNTEAFF
V: TRBV19; J: TRBJ1-4; size: -; D: -; DNA: TGTGCCAGTAGGGTTAGGGCGGCAAATGAAAAACTGTTTTTT; CDR3: CASRVRAANEKLFF
V: TRBV25-1; J: TRBJ2-1; size: -; D: -; DNA: TGTGCCAGCACCACCCTCCGAGGATCGGGACTCCCTATTAGGCAGTTCTTC; CDR3: CASTTLRGSGLPIRQFF
V: TRBV15; J: TRBJ2-5; size: -; D: -; DNA: TGTGCCACCAGCAGAGACAAGGCCCCTCCTACCCAGTACTTC; CDR3: CATSRDKAPPTQYF
V: TRBV5-6; J: TRBJ1-3; size: few; D: -; DNA: TGTGCCAGCAGCTCGACCTCTGGAAACACCATATATTTT; CDR3: CASSSTSGNTIYF
V: TRBV5-1; J: TRBJ1-2; size: -; D: -; DNA: TGCGCCAGCAGCTTGGGGACAGTCTATGGCTACACCTTC; CDR3: CASSLGTVYGYTF
V: TRBV27; J: TRBJ2-3; size: -; D: -; DNA: TGTGCCAGCAGTTTATCTGTGGGGGGCACAGATACGCAGTATTTT; CDR3: CASSLSVGGTDTQYF
V: TRBV10-2; J: TRBJ2-7; size: -; D: -; DNA: TGCGCCAGCAGTGAGGCCTGGTTAGTCCAGGGCAACGAGCAGTACTTC; CDR3: CASSEAWLVQGNEQYF
V: TRBV5-1; J: TRBJ2-5; size: -; D: -; DNA: TGCGCCAGCAGCTTTACCGGGGCGGGGGAGACCCAGTACTTC; CDR3: CASSFTGAGETQYF
V: TRBV6-6; J: TRBJ1-2; size: -; D: -; DNA: TGTGCCAGCAGTTATGACCTTTCATGGGGCTACACCTTC; CDR3: CASSYDLSWGYTF
V: TRBV19; J: TRBJ1-3; size: -; D: TRBD1; DNA: TGTGCCAGTAGTATGGGGACAGTCCGCACCATATATTTT; CDR3: CASSMGTVRTIYF
V: TRBV30; J: TRBJ2-3; size: -; D: -; DNA: TGTGCCTGGAAAAGGACAAACACAGATACGCAGTATTTT; CDR3: CAWKRTNTDTQYF
V: TRBV28; J: TRBJ2-1; size: -; D: -; DNA: TGTGCCAGCAACTCGGAGGGTTTCAATGAGCAGTTCTTC; CDR3: CASNSEGFNEQFF
V: TRBV7-2; J: TRBJ2-3; size: -; D: -; DNA: TGTGCCAGCAGCCTAAGACTAGTGCGGTATTTT; CDR3: CASSLRLVRYF
V: TRBV19; J: TRBJ1-5; size: -; D: -; DNA: TGTGCCAGTAGTGATACTGGGGGGCGAGATCAGCCCCAGCATTTT; CDR3: CASSDTGGRDQPQHF
V: TRBV5-5; J: TRBJ2-1; size: -; D: TRBD1; DNA: TGTGCCAGCAGCTTATGGACAGGGAGGACTGAGCAGTTCTTC; CDR3: CASSLWTGRTEQFF
V: TRBV20-1; J: TRBJ1-4; size: -; D: -; DNA: TGCAGTGCTGCGTTGGGGCGGGAACTGTTTTTT; CDR3: CSAALGRELFF
V: TRBV19; J: TRBJ1-1; size: -; D: TRBD1; DNA: TGTGCCAGTAAAGACAGGGGGGTTGAAGCTTTCTTT; CDR3: CASKDRGVEAFF
V: TRBV10-3; J: TRBJ2-1; size: -; D: -; DNA: TGTGCCATCAGTTTACAACAGAGCTCCTACAATGAGCAGTTCTTC; CDR3: CAISLQQSSYNEQFF